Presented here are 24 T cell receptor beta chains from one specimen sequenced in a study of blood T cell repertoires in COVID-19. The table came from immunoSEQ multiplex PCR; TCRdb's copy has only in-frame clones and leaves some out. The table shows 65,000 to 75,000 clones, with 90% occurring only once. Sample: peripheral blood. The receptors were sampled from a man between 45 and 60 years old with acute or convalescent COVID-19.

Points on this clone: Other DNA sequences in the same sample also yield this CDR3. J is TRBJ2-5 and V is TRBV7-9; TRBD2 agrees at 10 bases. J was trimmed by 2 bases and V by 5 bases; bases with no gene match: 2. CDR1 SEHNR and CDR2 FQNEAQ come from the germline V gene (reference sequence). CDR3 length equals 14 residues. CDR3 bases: TGTGCCAGCAGCCGGACTAGCGGTCAAGAGACCCAGTACTTC. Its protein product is CASSRTSGQETQYF.

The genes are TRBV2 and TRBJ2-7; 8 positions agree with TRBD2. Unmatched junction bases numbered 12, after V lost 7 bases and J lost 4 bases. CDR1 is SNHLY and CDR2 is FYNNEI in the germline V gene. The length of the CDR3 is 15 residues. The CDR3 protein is CASTKELAAIYEQYF. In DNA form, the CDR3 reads TGTGCCAGCACCAAGGAACTAGCGGCAATATACGAGCAGTACTTC.

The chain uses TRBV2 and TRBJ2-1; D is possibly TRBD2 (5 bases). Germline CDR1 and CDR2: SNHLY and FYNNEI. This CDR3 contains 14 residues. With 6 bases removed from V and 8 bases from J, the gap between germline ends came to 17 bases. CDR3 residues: CASREVGVSYEQFF. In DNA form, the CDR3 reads TGTGCCAGCAGGGAGGTGGGAGTTAGCTATGAGCAGTTCTTC.

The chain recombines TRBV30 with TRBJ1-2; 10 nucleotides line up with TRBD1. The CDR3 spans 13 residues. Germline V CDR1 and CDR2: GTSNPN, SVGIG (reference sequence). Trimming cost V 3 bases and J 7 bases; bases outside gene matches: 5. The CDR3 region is CAWRRQGAGGYTF. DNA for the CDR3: TGTGCCTGGAGGAGACAGGGGGCGGGTGGCTACACCTTC.

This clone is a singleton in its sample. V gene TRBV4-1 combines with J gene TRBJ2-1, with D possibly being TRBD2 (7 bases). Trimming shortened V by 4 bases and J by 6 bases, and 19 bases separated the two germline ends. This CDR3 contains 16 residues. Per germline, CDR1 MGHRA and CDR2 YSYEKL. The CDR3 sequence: CASSPLGGGGVNEQFF. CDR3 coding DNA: TGCGCCAGCAGCCCCCTCGGCGGGGGCGGGGTCAATGAGCAGTTCTTC.

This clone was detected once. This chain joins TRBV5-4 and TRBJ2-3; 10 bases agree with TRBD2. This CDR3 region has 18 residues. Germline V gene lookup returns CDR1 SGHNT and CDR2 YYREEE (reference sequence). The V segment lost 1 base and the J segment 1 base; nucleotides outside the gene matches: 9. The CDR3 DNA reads TGTGCCAGCAGCTTGAGGCCTAGCGGGGGAAGGGGCACAGATACGCAGTATTTT. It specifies CASSLRPSGGRGTDTQYF.

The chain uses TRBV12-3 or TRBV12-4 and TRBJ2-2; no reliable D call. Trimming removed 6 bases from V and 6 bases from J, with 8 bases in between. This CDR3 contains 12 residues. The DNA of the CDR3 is TGTGCCAGCAGGTACGAGCCCGGGGAGCTGTTTTTT. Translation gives CASRYEPGELFF.

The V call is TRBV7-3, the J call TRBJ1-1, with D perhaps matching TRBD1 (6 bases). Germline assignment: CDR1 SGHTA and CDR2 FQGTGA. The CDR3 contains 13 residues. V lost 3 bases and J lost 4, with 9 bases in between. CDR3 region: CASSFSGVTEAFF. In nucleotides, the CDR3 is TGTGCCAGCAGCTTTTCAGGGGTCACTGAAGCTTTCTTT.

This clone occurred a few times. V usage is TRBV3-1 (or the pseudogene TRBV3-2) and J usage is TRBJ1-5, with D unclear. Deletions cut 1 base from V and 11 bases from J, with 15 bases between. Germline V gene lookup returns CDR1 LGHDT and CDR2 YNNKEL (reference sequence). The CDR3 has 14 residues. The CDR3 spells CASSQGLDGLAQHF. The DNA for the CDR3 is TGTGCCAGCAGCCAAGGACTAGACGGTCTGGCCCAGCATTTT.

The CDR3 nucleotides read TGTGCCTGGAATTGGCAGGTTAATTCACCCCTCCACTTT. Translating it yields CAWNWQVNSPLHF. V is TRBV30 and J is TRBJ1-6; D is unresolved. The CDR3 spans 13 residues. Between the trimmed V and J ends, which lost 4 bases and 6 bases, there was a span of 10 bases. From germline, CDR1 is GTSNPN and CDR2 SVGIG (reference sequence).

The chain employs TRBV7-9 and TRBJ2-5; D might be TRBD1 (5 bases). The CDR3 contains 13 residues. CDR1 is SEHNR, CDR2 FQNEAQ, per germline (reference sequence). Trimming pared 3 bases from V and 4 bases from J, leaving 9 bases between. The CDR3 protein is CASSLSQGETQYF. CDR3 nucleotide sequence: TGTGCCAGCAGCTTGAGTCAGGGAGAGACCCAGTACTTC.

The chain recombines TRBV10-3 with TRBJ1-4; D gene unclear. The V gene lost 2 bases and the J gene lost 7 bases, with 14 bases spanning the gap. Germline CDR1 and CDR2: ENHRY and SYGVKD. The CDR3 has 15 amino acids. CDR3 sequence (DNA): TGTGCCATCAGTGAGAGGGAGACCTCAGGTGAAAAACTGTTTTTT. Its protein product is CAISERETSGEKLFF.

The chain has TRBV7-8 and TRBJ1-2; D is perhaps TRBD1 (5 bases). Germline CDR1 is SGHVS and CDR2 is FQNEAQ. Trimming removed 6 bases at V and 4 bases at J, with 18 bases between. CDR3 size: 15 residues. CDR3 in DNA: TGTGCCAGCAGTCCCAGAACCGACAGCTTCTATGGCTACACCTTC. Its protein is CASSPRTDSFYGYTF.

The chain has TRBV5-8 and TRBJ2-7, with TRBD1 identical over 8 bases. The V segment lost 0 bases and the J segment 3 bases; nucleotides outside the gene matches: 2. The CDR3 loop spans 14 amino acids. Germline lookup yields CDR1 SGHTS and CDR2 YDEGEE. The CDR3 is CASSLAGTGYEQYF. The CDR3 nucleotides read TGTGCCAGCAGCTTGGCCGGGACAGGCTACGAGCAGTACTTC.

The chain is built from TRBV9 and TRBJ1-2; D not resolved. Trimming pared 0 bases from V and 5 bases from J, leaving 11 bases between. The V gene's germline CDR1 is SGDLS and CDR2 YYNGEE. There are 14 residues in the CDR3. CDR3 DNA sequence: TGTGCCAGCAGCGTAGGGCCGAGCGAATATGGCTACACCTTC. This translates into CASSVGPSEYGYTF.

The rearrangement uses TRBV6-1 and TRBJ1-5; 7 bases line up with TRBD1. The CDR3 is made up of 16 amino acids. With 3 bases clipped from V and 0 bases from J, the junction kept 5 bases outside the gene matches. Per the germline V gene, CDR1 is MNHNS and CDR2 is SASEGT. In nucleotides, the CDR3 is TGTGCCAGCAGTGATCAGGGGGGTCTTAGCAATCAGCCCCAGCATTTT. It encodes CASSDQGGLSNQPQHF.

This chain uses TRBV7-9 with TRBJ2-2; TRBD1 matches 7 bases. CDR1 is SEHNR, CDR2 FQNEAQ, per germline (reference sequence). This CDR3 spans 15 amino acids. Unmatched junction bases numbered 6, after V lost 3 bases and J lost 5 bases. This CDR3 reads CASSFTGVGTGELFF. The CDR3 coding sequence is TGTGCCAGCAGCTTTACAGGGGTCGGTACCGGGGAGCTGTTTTTT. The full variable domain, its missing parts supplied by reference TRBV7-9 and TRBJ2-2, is DTGVSQNPRHKITKRGQNVTFRCDPISEHNRLYWYRQTLGQGPEFLTYFQNEAQLEKSRLLSDRFSAERPKGSFSTLEIQRTEQGDSAMYLCASSFTGVGTGELFFGEGSRLTVL.

Written as DNA, the CDR3 is TGTGCCAGCAGCTTGAGTACAGACTACAATGAGCAGTTCTTC. It translates to CASSLSTDYNEQFF. The genes are TRBV7-3 and TRBJ2-1, with D hard to call. The CDR3 contains 14 residues. Per germline, CDR1 SGHTA and CDR2 FQGTGA. V was pared by 3 bases and J by 3 bases, with 9 bases between.

The CDR3 spells CATSRDLTVSYGYTF. The CDR3 bases are TGTGCCACCAGCAGAGATCTGACAGTTAGCTATGGCTACACCTTC. This sequence joins TRBV15 and TRBJ1-2, with D possibly matching TRBD1 (5 bases). V lost 0 bases and J lost 4, with 12 bases in between. In germline, CDR1 is LNHNV, CDR2 YYDKDF (reference sequence). The CDR3 has 15 residues.

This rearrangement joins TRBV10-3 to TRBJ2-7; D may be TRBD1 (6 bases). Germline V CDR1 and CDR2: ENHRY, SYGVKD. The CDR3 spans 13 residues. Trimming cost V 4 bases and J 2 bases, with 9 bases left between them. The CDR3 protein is CAISGGLPYEQYF. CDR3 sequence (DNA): TGTGCCATCAGTGGGGGGCTTCCCTACGAGCAGTACTTC.

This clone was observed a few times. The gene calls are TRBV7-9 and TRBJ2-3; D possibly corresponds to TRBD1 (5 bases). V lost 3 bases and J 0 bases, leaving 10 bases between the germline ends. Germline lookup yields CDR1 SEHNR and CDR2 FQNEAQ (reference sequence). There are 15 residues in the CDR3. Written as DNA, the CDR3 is TGTGCCAGCAGCTTGGATAGACAGAGCACAGATACGCAGTATTTT. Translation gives CASSLDRQSTDTQYF.

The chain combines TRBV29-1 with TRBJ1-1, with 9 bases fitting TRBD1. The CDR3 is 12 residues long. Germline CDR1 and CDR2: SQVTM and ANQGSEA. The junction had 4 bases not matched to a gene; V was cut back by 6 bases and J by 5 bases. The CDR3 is CSVTGGRTEAFF. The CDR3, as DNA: TGCAGCGTCACAGGGGGCCGGACTGAAGCTTTCTTT.

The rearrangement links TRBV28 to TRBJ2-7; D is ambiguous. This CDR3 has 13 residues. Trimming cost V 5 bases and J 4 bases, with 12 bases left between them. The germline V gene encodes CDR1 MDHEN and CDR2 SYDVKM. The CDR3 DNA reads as TGTGCCAGCAGTATCAGGTCCGGTTACGAGCAGTACTTC. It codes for CASSIRSGYEQYF.

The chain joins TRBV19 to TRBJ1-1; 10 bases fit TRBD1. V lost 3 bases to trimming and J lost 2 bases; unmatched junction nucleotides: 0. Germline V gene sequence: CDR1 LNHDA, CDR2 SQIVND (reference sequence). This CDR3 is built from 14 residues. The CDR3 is CASSMTGGNTEAFF. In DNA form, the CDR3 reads TGTGCCAGTAGTATGACAGGGGGCAACACTGAAGCTTTCTTT.